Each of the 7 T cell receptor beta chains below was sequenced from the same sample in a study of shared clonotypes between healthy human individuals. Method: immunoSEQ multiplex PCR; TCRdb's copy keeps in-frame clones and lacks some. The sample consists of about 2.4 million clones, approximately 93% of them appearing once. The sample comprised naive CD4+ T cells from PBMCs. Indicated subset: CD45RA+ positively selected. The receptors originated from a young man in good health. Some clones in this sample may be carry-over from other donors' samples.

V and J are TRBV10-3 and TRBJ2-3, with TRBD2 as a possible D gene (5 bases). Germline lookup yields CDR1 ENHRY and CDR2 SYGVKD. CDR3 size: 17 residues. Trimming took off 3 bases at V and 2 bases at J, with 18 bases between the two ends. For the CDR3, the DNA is TGTGCCATCAGTGACCCCCTGAGAGGGAGAGTCACAGATACGCAGTATTTT. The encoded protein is CAISDPLRGRVTDTQYF.

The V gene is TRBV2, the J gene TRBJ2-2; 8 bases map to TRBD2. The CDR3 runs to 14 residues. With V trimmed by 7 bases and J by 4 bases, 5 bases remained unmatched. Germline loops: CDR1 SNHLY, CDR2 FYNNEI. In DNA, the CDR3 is TGTGCCAGCAAAGTCGGGAGGGCCACCGGGGAGCTGTTTTTT. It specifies CASKVGRATGELFF.

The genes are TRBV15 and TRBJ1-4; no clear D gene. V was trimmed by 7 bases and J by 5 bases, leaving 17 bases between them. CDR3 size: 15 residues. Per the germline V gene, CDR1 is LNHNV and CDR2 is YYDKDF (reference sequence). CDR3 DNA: TGTGCCACCACCCACGGGAGTATCCGCAATGAAAAACTGTTTTTT. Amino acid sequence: CATTHGSIRNEKLFF. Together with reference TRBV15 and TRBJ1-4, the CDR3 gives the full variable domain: DAMVIQNPRYQVTQFGKPVTLSCSQTLNHNVMYWYQQKSSQAPKLLFHYYDKDFNNEADTPDNFQSRRPNTSFCFLDIRSPGLGDTAMYLCATTHGSIRNEKLFFGSGTQLSVL.

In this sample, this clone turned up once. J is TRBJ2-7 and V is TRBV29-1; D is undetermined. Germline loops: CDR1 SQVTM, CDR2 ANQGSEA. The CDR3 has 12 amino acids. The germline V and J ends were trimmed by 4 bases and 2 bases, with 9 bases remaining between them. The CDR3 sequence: CSVGQIPYEQYF. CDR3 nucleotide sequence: TGCAGCGTTGGGCAGATCCCCTACGAGCAGTACTTC.

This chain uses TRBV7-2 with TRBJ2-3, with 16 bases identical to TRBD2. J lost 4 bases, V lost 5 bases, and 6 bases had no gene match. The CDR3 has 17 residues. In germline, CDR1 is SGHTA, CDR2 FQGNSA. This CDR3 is CASSPGTSGRVADTQYF. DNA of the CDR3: TGTGCCAGCAGCCCCGGGACTAGCGGGAGGGTAGCAGATACGCAGTATTTT.

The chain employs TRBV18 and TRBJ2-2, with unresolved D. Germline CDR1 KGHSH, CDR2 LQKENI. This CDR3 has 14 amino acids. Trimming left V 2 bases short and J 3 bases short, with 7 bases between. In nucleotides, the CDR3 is TGTGCCAGCTCACCAGCCACTCACACCGGGGAGCTGTTTTTT. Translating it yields CASSPATHTGELFF.

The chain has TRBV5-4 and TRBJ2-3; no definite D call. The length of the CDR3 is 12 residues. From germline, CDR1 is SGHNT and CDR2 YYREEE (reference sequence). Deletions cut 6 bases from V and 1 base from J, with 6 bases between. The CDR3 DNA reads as TGTGCCAGCAAAGAGGGCACAGATACGCAGTATTTT. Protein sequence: CASKEGTDTQYF. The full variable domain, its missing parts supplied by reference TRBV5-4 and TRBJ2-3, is ETGVTQSPTHLIKTRGQQVTLRCSSQSGHNTVSWYQQALGQGPQFIFQYYREEENGRGNFPPRFSGLQFPNYSSELNVNALELDDSALYLCASKEGTDTQYFGPGTRLTVL.